This is a list of T cell receptor beta chains from one sample in a study of radiotherapy plus CTLA-4 blockade in lung cancer. Here immunoSEQ multiplex PCR was the method, and the copy in TCRdb shows in-frame clones only, minus some. The sample holds approximately 50,000 clones, approximately 86% seen once. The sequencing here drew on peripheral blood, taken from a patient treated with radiotherapy plus ipilimumab. These receptors all stem from a human donor with non-small cell lung cancer that progressed on radiotherapy plus ipilimumab. Some clones in this sample may be carry-over from other donors' samples. Both conserved end residues are part of each CDR3. D genes are given only for firm matches. Size is stated for part of the rows, as once, few or many counts, or as a class when the clone is expanded.

D gene	V gene	clone size	J gene	CDR3 protein	CDR3 DNA
TRBD2	TRBV28	NA	TRBJ2-1	CASSWGLVGNEQFF	TGTGCCAGCAGTTGGGGACTAGTAGGAAATGAGCAGTTCTTC
NA	TRBV5-1	once	TRBJ2-5	CASRAGQETQYF	TGCGCCAGCAGGGCAGGTCAAGAGACCCAGTACTTC
NA	TRBV6-5	NA	TRBJ1-1	CASSYTEENTEAFF	TGTGCCAGCAGTTATACAGAAGAGAACACTGAAGCTTTCTTT
NA	TRBV15	NA	TRBJ2-7	CATSRTQGTYEQYF	TGTGCCACCAGCAGAACGCAGGGCACCTACGAGCAGTACTTC
NA	TRBV7-2	NA	TRBJ1-5	CASSPFNQPQHF	TGTGCCAGCAGCCCGTTCAATCAGCCCCAGCATTTT
TRBD2	TRBV7-2	once	TRBJ2-2	CASSPTRRETGELFF	TGTGCCAGCAGCCCCACGAGGCGGGAGACCGGGGAGCTGTTTTTT
TRBD2	TRBV5-4	NA	TRBJ2-3	CASSLDKLAGVPDTQYF	TGTGCCAGCAGCTTGGACAAACTAGCGGGAGTACCAGATACGCAGTATTTT
TRBD2	TRBV2	NA	TRBJ2-1	CASYRTSGYNEQFF	TGTGCCAGCTACAGGACTAGCGGCTACAATGAGCAGTTCTTC
TRBD1	TRBV6-4	NA	TRBJ1-5	CASSGGQGPKQPQHF	TGTGCCAGCAGTGGAGGACAGGGGCCAAAACAGCCCCAGCATTTT
TRBD1	TRBV7-3	NA	TRBJ2-3	CASSFTGVDTQYF	TGTGCCAGCAGCTTTACAGGGGTCGATACGCAGTATTTT
NA	TRBV11-3	NA	TRBJ2-2	CASSFRGTGELFF	TGTGCCAGCAGCTTCAGGGGCACCGGGGAGCTGTTTTTT
NA	TRBV19	NA	TRBJ1-1	CASKNNQASNTEAFF	TGTGCCAGTAAAAATAATCAGGCATCGAACACTGAAGCTTTCTTT
TRBD1	TRBV30	NA	TRBJ1-1	CAWSAGQGQAFF	TGTGCCTGGAGTGCCGGACAGGGGCAGGCTTTCTTT
TRBD2	TRBV29-1	NA	TRBJ2-1	CSAQSGRGLWEQFF	TGCAGCGCTCAAAGCGGGAGGGGCCTGTGGGAGCAGTTCTTC
TRBD2	TRBV27	NA	TRBJ2-5	CASSQRGQETQYF	TGTGCCAGCAGTCAGCGGGGGCAAGAGACCCAGTACTTC
NA	TRBV5-5	once	TRBJ1-1	CASSPLGDTEAFF	TGTGCCAGCAGCCCTTTAGGGGACACTGAAGCTTTCTTT
TRBD2	TRBV7-2	NA	TRBJ2-1	CASSQRLAKSSYNEQFF	TGTGCCAGCAGCCAACGACTAGCGAAGAGCTCCTACAATGAGCAGTTCTTC
NA	TRBV4-2	NA	TRBJ1-2	CASSQEVQALYGYTF	TGTGCCAGCAGCCAAGAGGTTCAGGCGCTCTATGGCTACACCTTC
NA	TRBV7-3	NA	TRBJ2-2	CASSPANTGELFF	TGTGCCAGCAGCCCAGCGAACACCGGGGAGCTGTTTTTT
TRBD1	TRBV4-1	NA	TRBJ2-7	CASSHPMTGAGGEQYF	TGCGCCAGCAGCCATCCCATGACAGGGGCAGGGGGCGAGCAGTACTTC
NA	TRBV5-1	NA	TRBJ1-4	CASSREATNEKLFF	TGCGCCAGCTCCCGGGAGGCGACTAATGAAAAACTGTTTTTT
NA	TRBV15	NA	TRBJ2-3	CATRVSGSKGPDTQYF	TGTGCCACCCGTGTTAGCGGAAGTAAAGGTCCAGATACGCAGTATTTT
TRBD2	TRBV5-1	NA	TRBJ2-7	CASSSGLAGGRTYEQYF	TGCGCCAGCAGCTCAGGACTAGCGGGGGGGCGGACCTACGAGCAGTACTTC
TRBD1	TRBV18	NA	TRBJ2-4	CASSPTGEQNIQYF	TGTGCCAGCTCGCCTACAGGGGAGCAAAACATTCAGTACTTC
NA	TRBV4-1	NA	TRBJ1-2	CASSQEWGALRGYTF	TGCGCCAGCAGCCAAGAATGGGGAGCACTTCGTGGCTACACCTTC
NA	TRBV10-3	NA	TRBJ2-3	CAINGGLGTDTQYF	TGTGCCATCAATGGGGGACTCGGCACAGATACGCAGTATTTT
TRBD2	TRBV5-4	NA	TRBJ2-7	CASSPGTSGYEQYF	TGTGCCAGCAGCCCTGGGACTAGCGGCTACGAGCAGTACTTC
TRBD2	TRBV19	NA	TRBJ2-2	CASSVGLAGANTGELFF	TGTGCCAGTAGTGTCGGACTAGCGGGAGCGAACACCGGGGAGCTGTTTTTT
NA	TRBV6-5	NA	TRBJ1-2	CASSYRESRYGYTF	TGTGCCAGCAGTTACAGGGAGAGTCGCTATGGCTACACCTTC
NA	TRBV5-1	NA	TRBJ2-7	CASSFGGQLSYEQYF	TGCGCCAGCAGCTTTGGGGGACAATTATCCTACGAGCAGTACTTC
TRBD2	TRBV7-6	NA	TRBJ2-1	CASSLSREAYNEQFF	TGTGCCAGCAGCTTAAGTCGGGAGGCGTACAATGAGCAGTTCTTC
NA	TRBV18	NA	TRBJ1-1	CASERERSNTEAFF	TGTGCCAGCGAACGGGAGAGGTCGAACACTGAAGCTTTCTTT
TRBD1	TRBV30	NA	TRBJ1-5	CAWSVRGTGSQPQHF	TGTGCCTGGAGTGTACGAGGGACAGGGAGTCAGCCCCAGCATTTT
TRBD2	TRBV12-5	once	TRBJ2-2	CASGLVLAGTGELFF	TGTGCTAGTGGTTTGGTTCTAGCGGGTACCGGGGAGCTGTTTTTT
TRBD2	TRBV19	NA	TRBJ2-7	CASSIAGGPGEQYF	TGTGCCAGTAGTATTGCGGGAGGGCCGGGTGAGCAGTACTTC
NA	TRBV7-7	NA	TRBJ2-5	CASSLQGSETQYF	TGTGCCAGCAGCTTGCAGGGTAGCGAGACCCAGTACTTC
TRBD1	TRBV2	few	TRBJ1-5	CASSPGTGGGQPQHF	TGTGCCAGCAGTCCCGGGACAGGGGGCGGTCAGCCCCAGCATTTT
TRBD2	TRBV5-1	few	TRBJ2-2	CASSARTSAGGELFF	TGCGCCAGCAGCGCCAGGACTAGCGCCGGCGGGGAGCTGTTTTTT
TRBD1	TRBV19	NA	TRBJ1-2	CASSIGTGDYGYTF	TGTGCCAGTAGTATAGGGACAGGGGACTATGGCTACACCTTC
NA	TRBV7-6	NA	TRBJ2-1	CATSRVYYNEQFF	TGTGCCACCTCGCGGGTTTACTACAATGAGCAGTTCTTC
TRBD1	TRBV20-1	NA	TRBJ1-2	CSARQGYGYTF	TGCAGTGCTCGACAGGGTTATGGCTACACCTTC
NA	TRBV19	NA	TRBJ2-3	CASSRQVTDTQYF	TGTGCCAGTAGTCGCCAGGTCACAGATACGCAGTATTTT